This T cell receptor (beta chain) is from a study of cytomegalovirus exposure and HLA in healthy donors. At the level of the study: Assignment to the Caucasian-associated ancestry cluster applied to approximately 80% of the roughly 410 genotyped donors.

This clone was seen a few times. In the PCR, 60 Vbeta and 13 Jbeta primers were used. Profiling relied on immunoSEQ multiplex PCR, and the TCRdb table lists in-frame clones only, not all of them. The sample contains 150,000 to 200,000 clones, around 80% of which appear only once. This CDR3 has 15 amino acids. The V gene's germline CDR1 is SGHDN and CDR2 FVKESK. Trimming took off 0 bases at V and 0 bases at J, with 6 bases between the two ends. The sequence was obtained from a girl aged 5 to 17 in good health and CMV-seropositive. This sequence joins TRBV14 and TRBJ2-1, with a tentative D call TRBD2 (5 bases). The sample consisted of PBMCs. The CDR3 here is CASSQERASYNEQFF. DNA of the CDR3: TGTGCCAGCAGCCAAGAGAGGGCCTCCTACAATGAGCAGTTCTTC.